This T cell receptor beta chain was recovered during a study of spatial heterogeneity in lung cancer. Study in general: Each time, sequencing found more beta-chain sequences than alpha-chain sequences.

A single record per CDR3 protein comes from TCRdb applying MiXCR to the 5' RACE reads. Of about 5,400 distinct CDR3 sequences listed, around 35% were seen once; the top ten hold 3% to 4.5%. CDR1 and CDR2 (germline): SGHRS, YFSETQ. V was pared by 4 bases and J by 2 bases, with 1 base of the junction left unmatched. The CDR3 is made up of 13 amino acids. Notes on this clonotype: Since it is a stray read in a library aimed at alpha chains, this beta chain has a size that is not meaningful.

Documented time point: sample taken at primary tumor resection. Whole RNA from tumor, nontumor lung or frozen PBMC was sequenced unsorted. The donors, 60 to 80 patients with untreated early-stage non-small cell lung cancer, provided the samples. This clonotype was obtained from a female donor with early-stage non-small cell lung cancer. The sequencing here drew on PBMCs, taken at surgery. This chain connects TRBV5-1 to TRBJ2-3, with 7 nucleotides matching TRBD2. This CDR3 is CASSAGDTDTQYF. As DNA, the CDR3 is TGCGCCAGCAGCGCGGGGGACACAGATACGCAGTATTTT.